The clone carrying this T cell receptor (beta chain) is a singleton in its sample. Seattle-derived patients entered the study during active infection and were followed longitudinally. The method was immunoSEQ multiplex PCR; TCRdb's version includes in-frame clones alone and lacks a portion of them. This table has about 180,000 clones, 80% to 90% appearing once. The V and J ends lost 3 bases and 5 bases respectively, with 13 bases between them. Germline lookup yields CDR1 MDHEN and CDR2 SYDVKM. This CDR3 is 14 amino acids long. This sample is part of a study of blood T cell repertoires in COVID-19. Study-level background: Acute and convalescent COVID-19 samples came from the United States, Italy and Spain.

The clonotype originates from a woman of 80 years or more with COVID-19, enrolled during active disease. J is TRBJ2-5 and V is TRBV28, with a possible D match to TRBD2 (7 bases). The sample consisted of peripheral blood. As DNA, the CDR3 is TGTGCCAGCAGTTTCGGGGGGCAGGAGGAGACCCAGTACTTC. This translates into CASSFGGQEETQYF.